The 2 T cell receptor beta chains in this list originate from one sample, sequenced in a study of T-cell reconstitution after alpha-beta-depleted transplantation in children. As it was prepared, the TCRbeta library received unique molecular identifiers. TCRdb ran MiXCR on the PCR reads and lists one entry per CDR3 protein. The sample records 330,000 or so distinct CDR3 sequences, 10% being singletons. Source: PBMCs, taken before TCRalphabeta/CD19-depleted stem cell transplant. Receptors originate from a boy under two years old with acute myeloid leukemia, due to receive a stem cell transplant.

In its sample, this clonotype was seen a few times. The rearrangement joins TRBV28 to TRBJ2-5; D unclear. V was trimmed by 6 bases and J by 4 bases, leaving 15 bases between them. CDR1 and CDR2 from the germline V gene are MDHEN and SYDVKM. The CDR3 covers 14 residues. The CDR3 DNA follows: TGTGCCAGCAGAGGTTTAGGTCGAGGAGAGACCCAGTACTTC. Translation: CASRGLGRGETQYF.

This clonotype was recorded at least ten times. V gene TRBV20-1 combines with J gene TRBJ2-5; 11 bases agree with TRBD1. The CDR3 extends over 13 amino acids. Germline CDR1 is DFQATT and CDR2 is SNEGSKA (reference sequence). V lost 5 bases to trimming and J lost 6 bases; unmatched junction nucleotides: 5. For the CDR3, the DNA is TGCAGTGCTTCGGACAGGGGGCTCCAGACCCAGTACTTC. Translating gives CSASDRGLQTQYF.